This T cell receptor (beta chain) was recovered during a study of shared clonotypes between healthy human individuals. About the research overall: The study drew on two women and a few men aged 18 to 49 as donors.

Method: immunoSEQ multiplex PCR; TCRdb's copy keeps in-frame clones and lacks some. The sample has some 2.1 million clones; about 95% are singletons. In the naive CD8 group, cells lacked CD45RO and were positively selected for CCR7, so terminally differentiated effector memory CD45RA+ cells were left out. Sequenced: naive CD8+ T cells sorted from blood. The receptor's source is a man aged 18 to 29 in good health.

The CDR3 nucleotides are TGTGCCAGCACCCAAATAGGACTAGCGGGCGAGACCCAGTACTTC. Residues: CASTQIGLAGETQYF. J is TRBJ2-5 and V is TRBV6-5; 11 bases line up with TRBD2. J gave up 5 bases and V 7 bases, and 9 bases lay outside the gene matches. CDR1 and CDR2 (germline): MNHEY, SVGAGI. This CDR3 region has 15 residues.